The present entry profiles one T cell receptor (beta chain) with its context. Its antigen is currently not known. It has no much larger one-base neighbor in the sample; base qualities were not kept. CDR1 MGHRA and CDR2 YSYEKL are derived from the germline V gene. The CDR3 spans 13 residues, from the cysteine through the phenylalanine. Left in the record is the CDR3 DNA by itself, 39 bases read in frame from the first base. Here V drops 5 bases and J drops 5 bases, and the junction holds 5 bases not matched to any gene. Collaborating institutions collected whole blood in K2EDTA tubes following their own protocols. For TCRbeta analysis, collaborators shipped samples as frozen whole blood, isolated PBMCs, or DNA extracted from either of those sample types. This record comes from a study of blood T cell repertoires in COVID-19 (dated by TCRdb to 2020 to 2021). About the full investigation: Samples from collaborators originated in the United States, Italy and Spain and spanned both the acute and convalescent phases of COVID-19. Samples were obtained from the ongoing ImmuneRACE study (first 160 participants) and from about 1,300 subjects provided by 6 global collaborators. Subjects who had been exposed to COVID-19, were actively infected with it, or had recovered from it provided the deeply sampled blood TCRbeta repertoires that made up the dataset. The prospective study material was composed of cDNA or gDNA derived from T cells, B-cell-depleted T cells, or PBMCs. The repertoires were released in a freely available public database intended as a resource for research on the immune response to SARS-CoV-2. Nearly every sample came with metadata listing a de-identified subject ID, COVID-19 status, age in years and sex. HLA class I and class II types, where available, came from metadata supplied by the sample provider rather than from assay-based typing.

On the study overall, not on this receptor specifically: The quantity of clinical and demographic metadata differed by source and by participant and was supplied without curation.

The immunoSEQ Assay, a bias-controlled multiplex PCR, was used to amplify TCRbeta CDR3 regions from genomic DNA. Regarding the original processing steps: Within the assay, amplification of reference gene primers was used to estimate how many nucleated cells each sample contained. To quantify the absolute abundance of each unique TCRbeta CDR3 rearrangement, sequence reads were collapsed and filtered. For each sample, productive Simpson clonality was calculated by taking the square root of Simpson's diversity index across productive rearrangements. As stored in TCRdb, this immuneACCESS dataset retains in-frame rearrangements with V and J assigned. A fraction of the clones does not appear; measured against another copy, unresolved V genes explain less than half of the discrepancy, and the remainder lacks a known reason. The V and J calls and clone size come from that table; D and trimming were worked out from the DNA. This sample gives about 400,000 clones in total; around 90% of them show up just once. Of the sample, around 3% falls within the top ten clones.

Sequenced material: peripheral blood. The rearrangement joined TRBV4-1 to TRBJ2-7; TRBD1 lines up with 8 middle nucleotides. The receptor's source is a human donor in a cohort sampled during active COVID-19. The DNA is as follows: TGCGCCAGCAGCTCCGACAGGGGTGACGAGCAGTACTTC. The encoded protein is CASSSDRGDEQYF.